Each of the 17 T cell receptor beta chains below was sequenced from the same sample in a study of CD8 T cells in Susac syndrome (dated by TCRdb to between 2018 and 2021). The library was generated by the immunoSEQ multiplex PCR assay. RNA was extracted using the RNeasy kit, and roughly 0.5 to 1 ug of the RNA was reverse transcribed with random hexamers. The public reads were quality trimmed at Q25 with fastp and then assembled into clones with MiXCR by TCRdb, keeping productive beta chains. CDR3 protein sequences are deduplicated, and each keeps its most common genes and DNA. For this sample the table gives 73,000 or so distinct CDR3 sequences, of which about 95% were detected only once. In total, the top ten clones hold 0.3% to 0.45% of the sample. The specimen was CD8+ T cells from PBMCs. These receptors were collected from a human donor with multiple sclerosis.

This clonotype was counted a single time. The chain has TRBV18 and TRBJ1-5; D uncertain. CDR1 KGHSH and CDR2 LQKENI come from the germline V gene. With 2 bases removed from V and 3 bases from J, the gap between germline ends came to 5 bases. The length of the CDR3 is 13 residues. In nucleotides, the CDR3 is TGTGCCAGCTCACCAGGGTACAATCAGCCCCAGCATTTT. This gives the protein CASSPGYNQPQHF.

The chain uses TRBV19 and TRBJ2-1; D remains ambiguous. The germline V and J ends were trimmed by 3 bases and 9 bases, with 12 bases remaining between them. The germline CDR1 and CDR2 sequences are LNHDA and SQIVND (reference sequence). This CDR3 region has 13 residues. The CDR3 here is CASSILPPSEQFF. CDR3 nucleotide sequence: TGTGCCAGTAGTATTCTTCCCCCAAGTGAGCAGTTCTTC.

This rearrangement joins TRBV19 to TRBJ1-2; TRBD1 might be the D (5 bases). This CDR3 comprises 14 residues. The V gene lost 3 bases and the J gene lost 5 bases, with 13 bases spanning the gap. Germline values: CDR1 LNHDA, CDR2 SQIVND (reference sequence). The CDR3 nucleotides are TGTGCCAGTAGTATTCCGCAGGGCTGGTATGGCTACACCTTC. Its protein is CASSIPQGWYGYTF.

The genes are TRBV15 and TRBJ2-3; D gene unclear. The CDR3 consists of 12 residues. V lost 5 bases and J lost 0, with 3 bases in between. CDR1 and CDR2 (germline): LNHNV, YYDKDF (reference sequence). This chain's CDR3 is CATSGSTDTQYF. CDR3 sequence (DNA): TGTGCCACCAGCGGCAGCACAGATACGCAGTATTTT. Together with reference TRBV15 and TRBJ2-3, the CDR3 gives the full variable domain: DAMVIQNPRYQVTQFGKPVTLSCSQTLNHNVMYWYQQKSSQAPKLLFHYYDKDFNNEADTPDNFQSRRPNTSFCFLDIRSPGLGDTAMYLCATSGSTDTQYFGPGTRLTVL.

The V gene is TRBV6-6, the J gene TRBJ2-7; tentatively, D is TRBD2 (6 bases). The CDR3 consists of 16 residues. With 4 bases removed from V and 0 bases from J, the gap between germline ends came to 16 bases. Germline V gives CDR1 MNHNY, CDR2 SVGAGI (reference sequence). The CDR3 region has the DNA TGTGCCAGCAGTTTAACGGGACTCAGGAGCTCCTACGAGCAGTACTTC. Residues: CASSLTGLRSSYEQYF.

The rearrangement links TRBV7-6 to TRBJ2-2; 7 nucleotides match TRBD1. Looked up from germline, CDR1 is SGHVS and CDR2 is FNYEAQ. This CDR3 spans 17 amino acids. V lost 2 bases, J lost 3 bases, and 9 bases stayed unmatched. The chain's CDR3 is CASSLRLTGADTGELFF. As DNA, the CDR3 is TGTGCCAGCAGCTTACGGCTTACAGGGGCCGACACCGGGGAGCTGTTTTTT.

The chain joins TRBV3-1 to TRBJ1-5, with 7 bases identical to TRBD1. Germline V gene data show CDR1 as LGHDT and CDR2 as YNNKEL (reference sequence). With 6 bases clipped from V and 5 bases from J, the junction kept 16 bases outside the gene matches. The CDR3 is 17 amino acids. CDR3 nucleotides: TGTGCCAGCAGTCGAGAAGGGGGCGCGGGCCAAGATCAGCCCCAGCATTTT. Translated, it gives CASSREGGAGQDQPQHF.

The chain combines TRBV7-2 with TRBJ2-6, with D tentatively TRBD1 (5 bases). V gave up 7 bases and J gave up 2 bases, with 12 bases separating them. This CDR3 region has 15 residues. Germline assignment: CDR1 SGHTA and CDR2 FQGNSA. CDR3 sequence reads: CASNEGVAGANVLTF. The DNA for the CDR3 is TGTGCCAGCAACGAAGGGGTTGCTGGGGCCAACGTCCTGACTTTC.

V is TRBV27 and J is TRBJ2-7, with 9 bases matching TRBD1. The V and J ends lost 4 bases and 3 bases, in that order; junction bases with no gene match: 4. CDR3 length: 14 amino acids. Germline values: CDR1 MNHEY, CDR2 SMNVEV (reference sequence). DNA for the CDR3: TGTGCCAGCAGTTCTCCGGGACAGGGCTACGAGCAGTACTTC. Its translation is CASSSPGQGYEQYF.

V gene TRBV14 combines with J gene TRBJ1-2; TRBD1 matches 7 bases. CDR1 and CDR2 (germline): SGHDN, FVKESK. This CDR3 comprises 14 residues. V shed 6 bases and J 3 bases; nucleotides not matched to a gene: 7. CDR3 sequence reads: CASRQTGTDYGYTF. CDR3 DNA sequence: TGTGCCAGCAGGCAGACAGGGACCGACTATGGCTACACCTTC.

This clonotype was found a few times. This chain uses TRBV6-5 with TRBJ1-1; possible D gene TRBD1, 5 bases. V shed 2 bases and J shed 4 bases, with 5 bases lying between them. The CDR3 has 12 residues. Germline V gene data show CDR1 as MNHEY and CDR2 as SVGAGI. CDR3 sequence: CASSYGGTEAFF. In nucleotides, the CDR3 is TGTGCCAGCAGTTACGGGGGCACTGAAGCTTTCTTT.

The chain recombines TRBV10-3 with TRBJ1-5; a possible D gene is TRBD1 (6 bases). The CDR3 has 13 residues. V was shortened by 4 bases and J by 3 bases, with 7 bases between the two germline ends. Looked up from germline, CDR1 is ENHRY and CDR2 is SYGVKD. CDR3: CAISGTDNQPQHF. DNA of the CDR3: TGTGCCATCAGTGGGACAGACAATCAGCCCCAGCATTTT.

The V call is TRBV7-8, the J call TRBJ1-5, with D maybe TRBD1 (5 bases). CDR1 and CDR2 (germline): SGHVS, FQNEAQ. The CDR3 runs to 15 residues. Trimming removed 3 bases from V and 4 bases from J, with 13 bases in between. Here the CDR3 reads CASSFFGGDNQPQHF. DNA for the CDR3: TGTGCCAGCAGCTTCTTTGGGGGGGATAATCAGCCCCAGCATTTT.

The CDR3 sequence: CASSSLAGGPTDTQYF. CDR3 DNA: TGTGCCAGCAGTTCCCTAGCGGGGGGGCCCACAGATACGCAGTATTTT. The gene calls are TRBV27 and TRBJ2-3; TRBD2 matches 12 bases. The junction had 4 bases not matched to a gene; V was cut back by 4 bases and J by 2 bases. The CDR3 is made up of 16 amino acids. CDR1 is MNHEY and CDR2 is SMNVEV in the germline V gene (reference sequence).

The chain links TRBV12-3 or TRBV12-4 to TRBJ2-7, with 7 nucleotides matching TRBD1. J lost 0 bases, V lost 4 bases, and 3 bases had no gene match. The CDR3 is made up of 14 amino acids. For the CDR3, the DNA is TGTGCCAGCAGTTCCGGGACAGCCTCCTACGAGCAGTACTTC. Amino acids: CASSSGTASYEQYF.

The chain is built from TRBV20-1 and TRBJ2-2; D is tentatively TRBD1 or TRBD2 (5 bases each). Trimming took 4 bases from V and 0 from J, leaving 12 bases between them. This CDR3 is built from 15 residues. The germline CDR1 and CDR2 sequences are DFQATT and SNEGSKA (reference sequence). This CDR3 reads CSATSGRANTGELFF. The DNA of the CDR3 is TGCAGTGCTACTTCGGGACGCGCGAACACCGGGGAGCTGTTTTTT.

The sample holds a few counts of this clonotype. The chain joins TRBV29-1 to TRBJ2-7; 10 positions match TRBD1. Germline loops: CDR1 SQVTM, CDR2 ANQGSEA. After removal of 3 bases from V and 4 bases from J, the junction contained 3 bases not matched to a gene. The CDR3 has 13 amino acids. The CDR3 region is CSVEDRGGYEQYF. The CDR3, as DNA: TGCAGCGTTGAGGACAGGGGGGGATACGAGCAGTACTTC.